This T cell receptor (beta chain) emerged from a study of beta chain features in type 1 diabetes. For the study at large: Age and gender were similar between patients and healthy donors, as were cell yields.

The sequenced template was cDNA made from the entire isolated RNA. Profiling relied on immunoSEQ multiplex PCR, and the TCRdb table lists in-frame clones only, not all of them. Altogether a few hundred thousand clones are present, roughly 31% being singletons, with the ten largest covering almost 0.065%. Of note for this clone: Its antigen is still unknown.

General observations from the study: Naive, central memory and Treg TCRB repertoires seemed to resemble each other more closely in patients than they did in healthy donors. Moderate but significant shortening of TCRB CDR3s was recorded in all four CD4+ subsets from Type 1 diabetes patients.

The germline gives CDR1 GTSNPN, CDR2 SVGIG (reference sequence). Trimming took 4 bases from V and 5 from J, leaving 13 bases between them. This CDR3 region has 13 residues. The sequence came from a man younger than 30 in good health. The source material was naive CD4+ T cells from blood. The V call is TRBV30, the J call TRBJ2-3; possible D gene TRBD2, 5 bases. CDR3 nucleotides: TGTGCCTGGACCCACCCCGGGGTAGATACGCAGTATTTT. This sequence encodes CAWTHPGVDTQYF.